The rows below give T cell receptor beta chains drawn from one sample of a study of blood T cell repertoires in COVID-19. Generated by immunoSEQ multiplex PCR, the TCRdb table keeps only in-frame clones and is missing some. The sample shows under 250,000 clones, more than 70% of them seen only once. The material sequenced was peripheral blood. Receptors originate from a woman in her fifties or sixties with acute or convalescent COVID-19. CDR3s include the opening cysteine and the closing phenylalanine or tryptophan. Fields, in order: D gene, clone size, J gene, V gene, CDR3 protein, CDR3 DNA. The D gene is left open where the match is weak. Part of the rows lack a size; the others show once, few, many or a class for expanded clones.

>TRBD1|-|TRBJ1-6|TRBV10-3
CAISGGHRGSSPLHF
TGTGCCATCAGTGGAGGACACAGGGGATCTTCACCCCTCCACTTT
>-|-|TRBJ1-4|TRBV5-1
CASSLGPGNEKLFF
TGCGCCAGCAGCTTAGGGCCAGGGAATGAAAAACTGTTTTTT
>-|-|TRBJ2-7|TRBV12-3/TRBV12-4
CASSLMRAEEQYF
TGTGCCAGCAGTTTAATGCGGGCGGAGGAGCAGTACTTC
>-|-|TRBJ2-3|TRBV2
CASSYGTQASTDTQYF
TGTGCCAGCAGTTACGGTACGCAAGCTAGCACAGATACGCAGTATTTT
>-|-|TRBJ2-3|TRBV11-2
CASSSGITSTDTQYF
TGTGCCAGCAGCTCCGGGATTACTAGCACAGATACGCAGTATTTT
>TRBD2|once|TRBJ2-5|TRBV7-6
CASSQGLAGVVGETQYF
TGTGCCAGCAGCCAAGGACTAGCGGGAGTAGTAGGAGAGACCCAGTACTTC
>TRBD1|-|TRBJ1-2|TRBV3-1/TRBV3-2
CASSPRTGGFPPGYTF
TGTGCCAGCAGCCCCCGGACAGGGGGCTTCCCTCCTGGCTACACCTTC
>-|-|TRBJ2-7|TRBV20-1
CSASAGYEQYF
TGCAGTGCTAGTGCGGGCTACGAGCAGTACTTC
>-|-|TRBJ2-7|TRBV28
CASSLELTYEQYF
TGTGCCAGCAGTTTAGAGTTAACCTACGAGCAGTACTTC
>TRBD2|once|TRBJ2-7|TRBV27
CASSRAGRESYEQYF
TGTGCCAGCAGTAGGGCGGGGCGGGAGAGCTACGAGCAGTACTTC
>TRBD2|-|TRBJ2-1|TRBV19
CASTTSGNYNEQFF
TGTGCCAGTACAACTAGCGGGAACTACAATGAGCAGTTCTTC
>TRBD1|-|TRBJ1-2|TRBV5-1
CASSWTGVGYTF
TGCGCCAGCAGCTGGACAGGGGTTGGCTACACCTTC
>TRBD1|-|TRBJ2-7|TRBV6-2/TRBV6-3
CASSYEVRQGDYEQYF
TGTGCCAGCAGTTACGAAGTAAGACAGGGGGACTACGAGCAGTACTTC
>-|-|TRBJ1-3|TRBV9
CASSSSPGRVLSGNTIYF
TGTGCCAGCAGCTCCTCCCCGGGCAGGGTGCTCTCTGGAAACACCATATATTTT